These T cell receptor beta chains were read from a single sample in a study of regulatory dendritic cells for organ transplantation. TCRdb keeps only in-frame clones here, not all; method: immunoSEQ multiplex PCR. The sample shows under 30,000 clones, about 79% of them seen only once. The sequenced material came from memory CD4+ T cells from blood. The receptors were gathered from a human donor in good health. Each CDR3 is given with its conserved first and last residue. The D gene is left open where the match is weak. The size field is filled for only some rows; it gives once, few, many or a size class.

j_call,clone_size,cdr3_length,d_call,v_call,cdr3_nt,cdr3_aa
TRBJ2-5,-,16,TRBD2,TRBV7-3,TGTGCCAGCAGCTTAACGGGACTAGCGGGGAAAGAGACCCAGTACTTC,CASSLTGLAGKETQYF
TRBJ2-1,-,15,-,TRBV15,TGTGCCACCAGCAGAGCCAGATTCGTTAACAATGAGCAGTTCTTC,CATSRARFVNNEQFF
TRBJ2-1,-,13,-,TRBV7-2,TGTGCCAGCAGCTTAGGAAATATGAATGAGCAGTTCTTC,CASSLGNMNEQFF
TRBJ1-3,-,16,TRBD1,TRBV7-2,TGTGCCAGCAGCTCCCATGGGACAGACTCTGGAAACACCATATATTTT,CASSSHGTDSGNTIYF
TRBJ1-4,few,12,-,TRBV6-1,TGTGCCAGCAAGGGGACTAATGAAAAACTGTTTTTT,CASKGTNEKLFF
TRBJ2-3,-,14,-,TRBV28,TGTGCCACAGGATCCGGGGTCTTCACAGATACGCAGTATTTT,CATGSGVFTDTQYF
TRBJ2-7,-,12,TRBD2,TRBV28,TGTGCCAGCAGGGGACTAGCGGGCGAGCAGTACTTC,CASRGLAGEQYF
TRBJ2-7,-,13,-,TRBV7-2,TGTGCCAGCAGCTTCCAGGGCTCCTACGAGCAGTACTTC,CASSFQGSYEQYF
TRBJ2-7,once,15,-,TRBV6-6,TGTGCCAGCCACGACGCGGGTTCGAGGTCCTACGAGCAGTACTTC,CASHDAGSRSYEQYF
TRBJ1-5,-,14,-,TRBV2,TGTGCCAGCAGTGAAACGGACGGAAATCAGCCCCAGCATTTT,CASSETDGNQPQHF
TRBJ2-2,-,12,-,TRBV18,TGTGCCAGCTCACCCAGGGGCGGGGAGCTGTTTTTT,CASSPRGGELFF
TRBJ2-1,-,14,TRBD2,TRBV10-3,TGTGCCATCAGTGATCCTGGACTAGATAATGAGCAGTTCTTC,CAISDPGLDNEQFF
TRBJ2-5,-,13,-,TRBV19,TGTGCCAGTAGTAGGGCGACCCAAGAGACCCAGTACTTC,CASSRATQETQYF
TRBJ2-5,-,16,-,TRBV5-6,TGTGCCAGCAGCCAATACAGGGTTGGTGGCCAAGAGACCCAGTACTTC,CASSQYRVGGQETQYF
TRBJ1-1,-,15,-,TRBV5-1,TGCGCCAGCAGCTTGGGGTATGGGGGGAGCGCTGAAGCTTTCTTT,CASSLGYGGSAEAFF
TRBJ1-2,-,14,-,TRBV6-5,TGTGCCAGCAGTCTACAGGGCGGCAAGTATGGCTACACCTTC,CASSLQGGKYGYTF
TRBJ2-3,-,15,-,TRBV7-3,TGTGCCAGCAGCTTAGACCGGGGTAGCACAGATACGCAGTATTTT,CASSLDRGSTDTQYF
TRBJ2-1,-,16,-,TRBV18,TGTGCCAGCTCACCACCGGCGGCGAGCTCCTACAATGAGCAGTTCTTC,CASSPPAASSYNEQFF
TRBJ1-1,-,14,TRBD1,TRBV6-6,TGTGCCAGCAGTCAACAACAGGGGTACACTGAAGCTTTCTTT,CASSQQQGYTEAFF
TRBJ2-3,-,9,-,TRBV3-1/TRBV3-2,TGTGCCAGCAGCCAAGTACAGTATTTT,CASSQVQYF
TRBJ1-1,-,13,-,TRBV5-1,TGCGCCAGCAGCCCTACTGGGGGGGGTGAAGCTTTCTTT,CASSPTGGGEAFF
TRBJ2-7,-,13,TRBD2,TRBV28,TGTGCCAGCATGGGGCGGGAGGTCTACGAGCAGTACTTC,CASMGREVYEQYF
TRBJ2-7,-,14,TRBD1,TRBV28,TGTGCCAGCAGCAAAAACAGGGGGCGCAACGAGCAGTACTTC,CASSKNRGRNEQYF
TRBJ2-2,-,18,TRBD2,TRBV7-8,TGTGCCAGCAGCTTAGCAGGTAGCGGGGGCACGAACACCGGGGAGCTGTTTTTT,CASSLAGSGGTNTGELFF
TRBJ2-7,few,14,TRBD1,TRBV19,TGTGCCAGTAGTATCGGACAGGGGACCTACGAGCAGTACTTC,CASSIGQGTYEQYF
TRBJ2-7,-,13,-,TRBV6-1,TGTGCCAGCACCAAAAAACCCTCGCCCGAGCAGTACTTC,CASTKKPSPEQYF
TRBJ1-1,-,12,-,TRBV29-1,TGCAGCGTCTCATCAGGGTGGCCTGAAGCTTTCTTT,CSVSSGWPEAFF
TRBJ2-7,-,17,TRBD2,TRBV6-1,TGTGCCAGCAGTGGACAGAAAAATAGCGGGAGGACCTACGAGCAGTACTTC,CASSGQKNSGRTYEQYF
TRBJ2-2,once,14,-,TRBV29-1,TGCAGCGTGAGGACTGGTCCGAACACCGGGGAGCTGTTTTTT,CSVRTGPNTGELFF
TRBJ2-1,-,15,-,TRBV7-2,TGTGCCAGCAGACCGGCGGGGACAATATACAATGAGCAGTTCTTC,CASRPAGTIYNEQFF
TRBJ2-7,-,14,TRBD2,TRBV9,TGTGCCAGCAGCGTAGCGGGGGGGCGGTACGAGCAGTACTTC,CASSVAGGRYEQYF
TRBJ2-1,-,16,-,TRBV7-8,TGTGCCAGCAGCCCCACAGGCAGGGATGGTAGCAATGAGCAGTTCTTC,CASSPTGRDGSNEQFF
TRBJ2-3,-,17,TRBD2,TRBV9,TGTGCCAGCAGCTCCCGGACTAGCGCTATTAGCACAGATACGCAGTATTTT,CASSSRTSAISTDTQYF
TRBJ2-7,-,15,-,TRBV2,TGTGCCAGCAGATTTCAGGGGCGCCCCGCCTACGAGCAGTACTTC,CASRFQGRPAYEQYF
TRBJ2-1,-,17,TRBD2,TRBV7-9,TGTGCCAGCAGCTTTACTAGGACTAGCGGGAACTACAATGAGCAGTTCTTC,CASSFTRTSGNYNEQFF
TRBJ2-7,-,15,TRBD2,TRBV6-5,TGTGCCAGCAGTTACTCTGGCGGGAGCTCCTACGAGCAGTACTTC,CASSYSGGSSYEQYF
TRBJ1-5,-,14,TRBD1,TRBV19,TGTGCCAGTAGATTACAGGGGGCCGATCAGCCCCAGCATTTT,CASRLQGADQPQHF
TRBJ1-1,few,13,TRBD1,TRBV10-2,TGCGCCAGCAGTAAGGGACAGGGGGTTAAAGCTTTCTTT,CASSKGQGVKAFF
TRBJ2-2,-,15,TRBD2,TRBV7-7,TGTGCTAGCAGTAGTAGCGGGAGTAACACCGGGGAGCTGTTTTTT,CASSSSGSNTGELFF
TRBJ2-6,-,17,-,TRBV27,TGTGCCAGCAGTTTACTCCAAAGGGGGGCTGGGGCCAACGTCCTGACTTTC,CASSLLQRGAGANVLTF
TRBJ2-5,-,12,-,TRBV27,TGTGCCAGCGGGAGATACCAAGAGACCCAGTACTTC,CASGRYQETQYF
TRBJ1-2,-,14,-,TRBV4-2,TGTGCCAGCAGCCAAGATCTGAAAGGAGCTGGCTACACCTTC,CASSQDLKGAGYTF
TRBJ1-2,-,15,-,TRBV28,TGTGCCAGCAGTTTCCTATCCCGACGTAACTATGGCTACACCTTC,CASSFLSRRNYGYTF
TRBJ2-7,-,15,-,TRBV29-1,TGCAGCGTTGAAACTTTCGCGGGTCTTTCCTACGAGCAGTACTTC,CSVETFAGLSYEQYF
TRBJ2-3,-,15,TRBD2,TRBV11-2,TGTGCCAGCAGCGCAATAGCGGGAGGGGCAGATACGCAGTATTTT,CASSAIAGGADTQYF
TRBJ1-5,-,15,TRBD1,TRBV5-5,TGTGCCAGCAGCCCGGCGGGACAGGTATTTCAGCCCCAGCATTTT,CASSPAGQVFQPQHF
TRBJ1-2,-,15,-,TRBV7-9,TGTGCCAGCAGCTTAGCCCACAAGAAAGGTGGTGGCTACACCTTC,CASSLAHKKGGGYTF
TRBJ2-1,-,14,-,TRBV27,TGTGCCAGCAGTTTAAACCGGGACACTCCCGGGCAGTTCTTC,CASSLNRDTPGQFF
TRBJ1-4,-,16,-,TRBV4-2,TGTGCCAGCAGCCAAGTTTTCAGGGGCGCGGGGGAAAAACTGTTTTTT,CASSQVFRGAGEKLFF
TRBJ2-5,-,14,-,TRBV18,TGTGCCAGCTCACCCGGTCCTCAAAAGGAGACCCAGTACTTC,CASSPGPQKETQYF
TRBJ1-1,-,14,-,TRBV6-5,TGTGCCAGCAGTTACTCTACAGAGAACACTGAAGCTTTCTTT,CASSYSTENTEAFF
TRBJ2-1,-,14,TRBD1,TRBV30,TGTGCCTGGACCACCGGGACAGGGTTTAGTGAGCAGTTCTTC,CAWTTGTGFSEQFF
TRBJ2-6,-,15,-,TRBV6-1,TGTGCCAGTTTCCGACAGGACTCTGGGGCCAACGTCCTGACTTTC,CASFRQDSGANVLTF
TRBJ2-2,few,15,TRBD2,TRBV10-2,TGCGCCAGCAATTGGCGGGGGGCCGAAACCGGGGAGCTGTTTTTT,CASNWRGAETGELFF
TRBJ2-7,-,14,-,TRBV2,TGTGCCAGCATTAGCTCCCGGGGGCGAGGCGAGCAGTACTTC,CASISSRGRGEQYF
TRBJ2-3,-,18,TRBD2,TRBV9,TGTGCCAGCAGCGTAGTTGCTAGCGGGGGGGCCGGCACAGATACGCAGTATTTT,CASSVVASGGAGTDTQYF
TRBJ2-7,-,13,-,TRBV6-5,TGTGCCAGCCTTCAGTTTGGGAGTTACGAGCAGTACTTC,CASLQFGSYEQYF
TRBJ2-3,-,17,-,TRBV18,TGTGCCAGCTCACCACGGAGGGGGGAGGCCGACACAGATACGCAGTATTTT,CASSPRRGEADTDTQYF
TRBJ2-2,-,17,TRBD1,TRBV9,TGTGCCAGCACCGGGGTTAGGGGACAGGGCACCACCGGGGAGCTGTTTTTT,CASTGVRGQGTTGELFF
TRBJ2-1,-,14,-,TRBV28,TGTGCCAGCAGTTTAGTAGCTAGAAACAATGAGCAGTTCTTC,CASSLVARNNEQFF